The rows below give T cell receptor beta chains drawn from one sample of a study of cytomegalovirus exposure and HLA in healthy donors. Method: immunoSEQ multiplex PCR; TCRdb's copy keeps in-frame clones and lacks some. The sample shows around 100,000 clones, about three quarters of them seen only once. Sequenced material: PBMCs. The receptors here all came from a female donor in good health and CMV-seropositive. The CDR3 runs from the conserved cysteine through the conserved F or W. D genes are given only for firm matches. Clone size, where shown, is once, few, many, or a class for clones that have expanded.

TRBJ2-2 | - | few | TRBV6-5 | CASSYRGPVTGELFF | TGTGCCAGCAGTTACCGCGGGCCGGTCACCGGGGAGCTGTTTTTT
TRBJ1-5 | TRBD1 | - | TRBV7-3 | CASSSATGGIQPQHF | TGTGCCAGCAGCTCGGCGACAGGGGGCATTCAGCCCCAGCATTTT
TRBJ2-1 | TRBD2 | - | TRBV7-3 | CASSHGTSGNEQFF | TGTGCCAGCAGCCATGGGACTAGCGGTAATGAGCAGTTCTTC
TRBJ1-1 | - | - | TRBV7-9 | CSSSLDGGGTEAFF | TGTTCCAGCAGCTTAGACGGGGGTGGCACTGAAGCTTTCTTT
TRBJ2-7 | TRBD1 | - | TRBV10-3 | CAISEPGQGPSYEQYF | TGTGCCATCAGTGAACCGGGACAGGGCCCCTCCTACGAGCAGTACTTC
TRBJ2-2 | - | - | TRBV7-3 | CASSPTGGTGELFF | TGTGCCAGCAGCCCGACCGGCGGCACCGGGGAGCTGTTTTTT
TRBJ1-4 | - | - | TRBV5-6 | CASSRSGVGTNEKLFF | TGTGCCAGCAGCCGGTCGGGAGTCGGAACTAATGAAAAACTGTTTTTT
TRBJ2-7 | TRBD1 | - | TRBV6-5 | CASSYSKRTGNEQYF | TGTGCCAGCAGTTACTCGAAACGGACAGGGAACGAGCAGTACTTC
TRBJ1-4 | TRBD1 | - | TRBV6-1 | CASSGATGGINEKLFF | TGTGCCAGCAGTGGGGCCACAGGGGGCATTAATGAAAAACTGTTTTTT
TRBJ2-7 | TRBD1 | - | TRBV6-5 | CASSYSAGGPYEQYF | TGTGCCAGCAGTTACTCGGCAGGGGGACCCTACGAGCAGTACTTC
TRBJ2-7 | TRBD2 | - | TRBV5-1 | CASSSGTSGTEQYF | TGCGCCAGCAGCTCCGGGACTAGCGGGACGGAGCAGTACTTC
TRBJ2-7 | TRBD2 | - | TRBV5-1 | CASSPSGIPTEQYF | TGCGCCAGCAGCCCTAGCGGGATACCCACTGAGCAGTACTTC
TRBJ1-1 | - | - | TRBV7-2 | CASSFHREGTEAFF | TGTGCCAGCAGCTTTCACAGGGAGGGCACTGAAGCTTTCTTT
TRBJ1-5 | - | - | TRBV9 | CASSAWGSDQPQHF | TGTGCCAGCAGCGCCTGGGGCAGCGATCAGCCCCAGCATTTT
TRBJ2-1 | TRBD2 | - | TRBV7-9 | CASSYIATSANNEQFF | TGTGCCAGCAGTTATATAGCAACTAGCGCGAACAATGAGCAGTTCTTC
TRBJ2-7 | TRBD1 | few | TRBV6-1 | CASSELGTAYF | TGTGCCAGCAGTGAACTAGGGACAGCGTACTTC
TRBJ2-2 | TRBD2 | - | TRBV10-2 | CASEGLVNTGELFF | TGCGCCAGCGAGGGACTAGTCAACACCGGGGAGCTGTTTTTT
TRBJ2-5 | TRBD2 | - | TRBV28 | CASSSPLAGLETQYF | TGTGCCAGCAGTTCCCCACTAGCGGGACTAGAGACCCAGTACTTC
TRBJ2-1 | - | - | TRBV10-3 | CAISDVTSTDEQFF | TGTGCCATCAGTGATGTCACTAGCACCGATGAGCAGTTCTTC
TRBJ2-1 | TRBD1 | - | TRBV6-4 | CASSEGTGDVDEQFF | TGTGCCAGCAGTGAAGGGACAGGGGATGTCGATGAGCAGTTCTTC
TRBJ2-7 | - | - | TRBV6-1 | CASSGDLFDVSYEQYF | TGTGCCAGCAGTGGGGACTTATTTGACGTCTCCTACGAGCAGTACTTC
TRBJ2-1 | - | - | TRBV5-1 | CASSLGGHNEQFF | TGCGCCAGCAGCTTGGGGGGCCACAATGAGCAGTTCTTC
TRBJ1-5 | - | - | TRBV19 | CASRYSTVSNQPQHF | TGTGCCAGTAGGTATTCGACAGTTAGCAATCAGCCCCAGCATTTT
TRBJ1-1 | TRBD1 | once | TRBV27 | CASSQGASTEAFF | TGTGCCAGCAGTCAGGGGGCCAGCACTGAAGCTTTCTTT
TRBJ1-3 | TRBD1 | - | TRBV6-4 | CASSTGGNTIYF | TGTGCCAGCAGCACAGGGGGGAACACCATATATTTT
TRBJ2-3 | TRBD2 | - | TRBV4-3 | CASSLGLVADTQYF | TGCGCCAGCAGCCTGGGACTAGTAGCAGATACGCAGTATTTT
TRBJ2-7 | TRBD2 | - | TRBV5-5 | CASSLAGWEQYF | TGTGCCAGCAGCTTAGCGGGGTGGGAGCAGTACTTC
TRBJ2-6 | - | few | TRBV5-1 | CASSRSSGRLSGANVLTF | TGCGCCAGCAGCCGGTCCAGTGGTAGACTTTCTGGGGCCAACGTCCTGACTTTC
TRBJ1-1 | TRBD1 | - | TRBV11-2 | CASSLVPGQGEAFF | TGTGCCAGCAGCTTAGTCCCGGGACAGGGGGAAGCTTTCTTT
TRBJ2-3 | - | - | TRBV7-8 | CASIDLPTDTQYF | TGTGCCAGCATCGACTTACCCACAGATACGCAGTATTTT
TRBJ1-2 | TRBD1 | - | TRBV11-2 | CASSLARGQAGGYTF | TGTGCCAGCAGCTTAGCACGGGGACAGGCAGGGGGCTACACCTTC
TRBJ2-3 | - | - | TRBV5-4 | CASSSNTGVTDTQYF | TGTGCCAGCAGTTCAAACACGGGGGTTACAGATACGCAGTATTTT
TRBJ1-1 | - | - | TRBV28 | CASSLIANTEAFF | TGTGCCAGCAGTTTAATAGCGAACACTGAAGCTTTCTTT
TRBJ2-1 | - | - | TRBV30 | CAWSLGLSLYNEQFF | TGTGCCTGGAGTCTAGGACTCAGTTTGTACAATGAGCAGTTCTTC
TRBJ2-7 | - | - | TRBV5-1 | CASSLVLAAYEQYF | TGCGCCAGCAGCTTGGTTTTAGCGGCCTACGAGCAGTACTTC
TRBJ2-3 | TRBD2 | - | TRBV9 | CASTPGSSGGGTDTQYF | TGTGCCAGCACCCCTGGGAGTAGCGGGGGGGGAACAGATACGCAGTATTTT
TRBJ1-2 | - | - | TRBV10-2 | CASSERQLNYGYTF | TGCGCCAGCAGTGAGAGACAGCTTAACTATGGCTACACCTTC
TRBJ2-7 | - | - | TRBV28 | CASSSVRGAYEQYF | TGTGCCAGCAGTTCAGTTCGGGGAGCTTACGAGCAGTACTTC
TRBJ2-7 | - | - | TRBV7-8 | CASSLESGSPYEQYF | TGTGCCAGCAGCTTAGAGTCAGGGTCACCCTACGAGCAGTACTTC
TRBJ2-3 | - | once | TRBV9 | CASSPGLVSRDTQYF | TGTGCCAGCAGCCCAGGCCTGGTTAGTAGGGATACGCAGTATTTT
TRBJ2-3 | - | - | TRBV19 | CASSSTRGDTQYF | TGTGCCAGTAGTTCAACTAGGGGGGATACGCAGTATTTT
TRBJ2-1 | TRBD1 | - | TRBV7-9 | CASSLGGQGAANEQFF | TGTGCCAGCAGCTTAGGGGGACAGGGGGCGGCCAATGAGCAGTTCTTC
TRBJ2-5 | - | - | TRBV2 | CASSEALGGMEETQYF | TGTGCCAGCAGTGAAGCGCTTGGGGGGATGGAAGAGACCCAGTACTTC
TRBJ2-3 | - | - | TRBV7-2 | CASSLIRTRAPDTQYF | TGTGCCAGCAGCTTAATTAGGACACGGGCCCCAGATACGCAGTATTTT
TRBJ2-7 | TRBD1 | - | TRBV6-5 | CASSSGTGWRFYEQYF | TGTGCCAGCAGTTCTGGGACAGGGTGGAGGTTCTACGAGCAGTACTTC
TRBJ2-7 | TRBD1 | - | TRBV2 | CASTITGATYEQYF | TGTGCCAGTACTATCACAGGGGCCACCTACGAGCAGTACTTC